These 8 T cell receptor beta chains were all obtained from the same sample, sequenced in a study of graft-versus-host responses after intestinal transplantation. Libraries were prepared by immunoSEQ multiplex PCR; TCRdb keeps only in-frame clonotypes and omits some of them. The table has just under 55,000 clones, about 89% seen once; the top ten hold less than 6.5%. Sequenced here: PBMCs, sampled roughly 680 days after intestinal transplant. These receptors came from a human patient who received an intestinal transplant, so some T cells may come from the graft donor.

The chain combines TRBV19 with TRBJ2-7; no clear D. The CDR3 extends over 13 amino acids. Germline V gene data show CDR1 as LNHDA and CDR2 as SQIVND (reference sequence). V lost 0 bases to trimming and J lost 2 bases, with 5 bases between them. CDR3 bases: TGTGCCAGTAGTATAGACACCACCTACGAGCAGTACTTC. Amino acids: CASSIDTTYEQYF.

The chain combines TRBV27 with TRBJ2-1, with 7 bases fitting TRBD2. V lost 3 bases, J lost 6 bases, and 5 bases stayed unmatched. Germline-derived CDR1 and CDR2 are MNHEY and SMNVEV (reference sequence). The CDR3 is 14 residues long. The CDR3, as DNA: TGTGCCAGCAGTTTCGCGGGGGATCTCAATGAGCAGTTCTTC. This gives the protein CASSFAGDLNEQFF.

The V and J genes are TRBV5-1 and TRBJ1-2; D is unclear. V lost 0 bases and J 5 bases, leaving 11 bases between the germline ends. Germline V lookup: CDR1 SGHRS, CDR2 YFSETQ. This CDR3 comprises 14 residues. The CDR3 DNA reads TGCGCCAGCAGCTTGGCCGCACCGGATTATGGCTACACCTTC. This codes for CASSLAAPDYGYTF.

V is TRBV5-4 and J is TRBJ1-2; D unresolved. The CDR3 is made up of 14 amino acids. V lost 4 bases and J 2 bases, leaving 12 bases between the germline ends. CDR1 SGHNT and CDR2 YYREEE come from the germline V gene (reference sequence). This CDR3 reads CASSLVGPNYGYTF. The CDR3 DNA follows: TGTGCCAGCAGCCTAGTCGGGCCAAACTATGGCTACACCTTC.

CDR3 protein: CASSESGLQETQYF. The CDR3 DNA is TGCGCCAGCAGTGAGTCGGGACTTCAAGAGACCCAGTACTTC. The chain carries TRBV10-2 and TRBJ2-5; possible D gene TRBD2, 6 bases. Trimming took off 0 bases at V and 2 bases at J, with 7 bases between the two ends. The CDR3 spans 14 residues. Germline V gene sequence: CDR1 WSHSY, CDR2 SAAADI.

The chain couples TRBV5-1 to TRBJ2-7; D gene unclear. Germline CDR1 and CDR2: SGHRS and YFSETQ. With 0 bases removed from V and 0 bases from J, the gap between germline ends came to 13 bases. This CDR3 has 16 residues. CDR3: CASSLDPQMSSYEQYF. The CDR3 DNA is TGCGCCAGCAGCTTGGACCCCCAGATGAGCTCCTACGAGCAGTACTTC.

This clone was seen just once. The chain uses TRBV2 and TRBJ1-1; D possibly corresponds to TRBD1 (5 bases). Germline V gene lookup returns CDR1 SNHLY and CDR2 FYNNEI. Trimming took 1 base from V and 5 from J, leaving 8 bases between them. The CDR3 is 13 amino acids. The CDR3, as DNA: TGTGCCAGCAGTGAAGGGGGCAAAACTGAAGCTTTCTTT. This encodes CASSEGGKTEAFF.

The rearrangement uses TRBV18 and TRBJ2-1; D ambiguous. The CDR3 covers 13 residues. The germline gives CDR1 KGHSH, CDR2 LQKENI. Trimming took off 5 bases at V and 8 bases at J, with 13 bases between the two ends. In DNA form, the CDR3 reads TGTGCCAGCTCAAGACTGGTCAAGGATGAGCAGTTCTTC. Translation: CASSRLVKDEQFF.